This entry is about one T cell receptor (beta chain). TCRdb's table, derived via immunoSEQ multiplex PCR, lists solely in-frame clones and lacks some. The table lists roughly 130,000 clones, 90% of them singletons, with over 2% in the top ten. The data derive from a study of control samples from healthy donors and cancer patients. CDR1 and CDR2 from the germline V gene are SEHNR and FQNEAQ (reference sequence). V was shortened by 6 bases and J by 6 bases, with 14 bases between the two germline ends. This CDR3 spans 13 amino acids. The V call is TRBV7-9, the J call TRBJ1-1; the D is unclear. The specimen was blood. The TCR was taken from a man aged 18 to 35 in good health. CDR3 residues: CASRVGTSSEAFF. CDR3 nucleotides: TGTGCCAGCAGGGTAGGTACCTCATCTGAAGCTTTCTTT.